What follows is one T cell receptor (beta chain) and its context. The method was immunoSEQ multiplex PCR; TCRdb's version includes in-frame clones alone and lacks a portion of them. The table records thousands of clones, 30% to 40% of them present only once. This record belongs to a study of T cells in localized non-small cell lung cancer. CDR3 length: 15 residues. Germline V gene lookup returns CDR1 GTSNPN and CDR2 SVGIG (reference sequence). Trimming at V came to 1 base and at J to 12 bases, leaving 11 bases not matched to a gene. The clonotype was recovered from a man between 40 and 70 years old with stage I lung adenocarcinoma. The gene calls are TRBV30 and TRBJ2-1, with 11 bases aligning to TRBD2. The specimen comprised lung tumor tissue, sampled before any cancer treatment. The CDR3 sequence is CAWSGGGSGRDRQFF. CDR3 nucleotides: TGTGCCTGGAGTGGGGGTGGTAGCGGGAGGGATCGGCAGTTCTTC.